A single sample is the source of the 16 T cell receptor beta chains below, sequenced in a study of CXCR3-negative and CXCR3-positive naive CD8 T cells. Libraries were UMI-labeled 5' RACE TRB cDNA. TCRdb re-analyzed the 5' RACE reads; it lists each CDR3 protein once, without DNA. Its listing shows about 130,000 distinct CDR3 sequences. Sequencing input: naive CXCR3- CD8+ T cells from blood. Subset noted: CD45RO-CCR7+CD27+CD95- naive CD8+ T cells lacking CXCR3 (TNR3-). Receptor source: a human donor in good health. Some clones in this sample may be carry-over from other donors' samples.

The V call is TRBV25-1, the J call TRBJ2-1; the D call of TRBD1 rests on TCRdb alone, since no DNA is present to check it. Per the germline V gene, CDR1 is MGHDK and CDR2 is SYGVNS. The CDR3 contains 15 residues. CDR3: CASSEIGQDYNEQFF.

The chain joins TRBV29-1 to TRBJ2-1; TCRdb names TRBD1, which stays unverified in the absence of DNA. Germline V lookup: CDR1 SQVTM, CDR2 ANQGSEA. The CDR3 has 13 residues. CDR3 protein: CSVGDRAYNEQFF.

The chain uses TRBV29-1 and TRBJ1-2; TCRdb returns TRBD1, unconfirmable since there is no DNA. The length of the CDR3 is 14 residues. The germline CDR1 and CDR2 sequences are SQVTM and ANQGSEA. CDR3 amino acids: CSVVGTGVQGGYTF.

CDR3 sequence: CASSPVNRATEAFF. The chain has TRBV7-6 and TRBJ1-1; without DNA, the TCRdb call of TRBD1 cannot be checked. CDR1 is SGHVS, CDR2 FNYEAQ, per germline. The CDR3 has 14 amino acids.

V usage is TRBV7-8 and J usage is TRBJ2-1; TCRdb calls TRBD1, which cannot be checked without DNA. This CDR3 is built from 15 residues. Germline V gene lookup returns CDR1 SGHVS and CDR2 FQNEAQ. The CDR3 here is CASSLPGSSYNEQFF. Full variable domain (outside the CDR3, taken from reference TRBV7-8 and TRBJ2-1): GAGVSQSPRYKVAKRGQDVALRCDPISGHVSLFWYQQALGQGPEFLTYFQNEAQLDKSGLPSDRFFAERPEGSVSTLKIQRTQQEDSAVYLCASSLPGSSYNEQFFGPGTRLTVL.

The V and J genes are TRBV7-2 and TRBJ2-7; TCRdb's D gene call, TRBD1, goes unchecked for lack of DNA. CDR3 length equals 15 residues. Germline V gives CDR1 SGHTA, CDR2 FQGNSA. CDR3 residues: CASSLVQGRGDEQYF.

The J gene is TRBJ2-3, the V gene TRBV28; the TRBD2 assignment by TCRdb is unverifiable without DNA. The CDR3 contains 17 residues. Germline-derived CDR1 and CDR2 are MDHEN and SYDVKM. Here the CDR3 reads CASRLKRRAPSTDTQYF.

The J gene is TRBJ1-2, the V gene TRBV7-9; the TCRdb call, TRBD1, lacks DNA for checking. Looked up from germline, CDR1 is SEHNR and CDR2 is FQNEAQ (reference sequence). The CDR3 sequence is 17 residues long. The CDR3 sequence: CASSLSARDRAQYGYTF.

The chain uses TRBV7-9 and TRBJ2-7; TCRdb's D call of TRBD1 is untestable without DNA. The V gene's germline CDR1 is SEHNR and CDR2 FQNEAQ (reference sequence). This CDR3 is 14 amino acids long. The CDR3 sequence: CASSVDRELYEQYF.

The chain couples TRBV28 to TRBJ2-7. This CDR3 comprises 15 residues. Germline-derived CDR1 and CDR2 are MDHEN and SYDVKM. This CDR3 is CASSFWQGVTYEQYF.

This rearrangement joins TRBV9 to TRBJ1-1. CDR1 and CDR2 (germline): SGDLS, YYNGEE. This CDR3 has 14 amino acids. This CDR3 reads CASSVGNRGTEAFF.

V is TRBV29-1 and J is TRBJ2-7; without DNA, the TCRdb call of TRBD2 cannot be checked. The CDR3 covers 14 residues. Germline V CDR1 and CDR2: SQVTM, ANQGSEA. The chain's CDR3 is CSVEGGRGAYERYF.

V and J are TRBV4-3 and TRBJ2-2; checking the TCRdb D call of TRBD2 is not possible without DNA. This CDR3 has 17 residues. Germline-derived CDR1 and CDR2 are LGHNA and YSLEER. The CDR3 loop reads CASSQDRRGGPTGELFF.

CDR3 sequence reads: CASSFSEAGEQFF. This chain uses TRBV28 with TRBJ2-1; there is no DNA to check the TCRdb D call of TRBD2. There are 13 residues in the CDR3. CDR1 is MDHEN and CDR2 is SYDVKM in the germline V gene.

CDR3 loop: CASSSQTGAGANVLTF. The chain links TRBV7-3 to TRBJ2-6; TCRdb proposes TRBD1, but this gene call is untestable without DNA. CDR1 is SGHTA and CDR2 is FQGTGA in the germline V gene. This CDR3 has 16 amino acids.

The V and J genes are TRBV6-4 and TRBJ2-1; TCRdb picks TRBD2, but there is no DNA to check that call. The CDR3 sequence is 15 residues long. CDR1 and CDR2 (germline): MRHNA, SNTAGT. This CDR3 is CASSDYHEGGNEQFF.